The 10 T cell receptor beta chains listed next were all sequenced from one sample in a study of spatial heterogeneity in lung cancer (dated by TCRdb to the late 2010s). The method was 5' RACE. Instrument on record: NextSeq 500. TCRdb took the public reads, trimmed them with fastp at Q25, ran MiXCR for clone calling and kept in-frame beta chains. Duplicate CDR3 protein sequences are folded into a single record with the most common DNA and genes. This sample has roughly 120,000 distinct CDR3 sequences in its table, and under 14% of those were observed once. In total, the top ten clones hold 20% to 30% of the sample. What the time point label conveys for this sample: blood at routine non-recurrence follow-up after resection. Sequences were derived from PBMCs, sampled at follow-up. Receptor source: a female donor with early-stage non-small cell lung cancer.

The V gene is TRBV7-3, the J gene TRBJ1-6; TRBD1 is a possible D gene (6 bases). Germline-derived CDR1 and CDR2 are SGHTA and FQGTGA. Trimming took 1 base from V and 7 from J, leaving 20 bases between them. The CDR3 loop spans 18 amino acids. The CDR3: CASSLRGRELGQNSPLHF. CDR3 nucleotides: TGTGCCAGCAGCTTAAGAGGCAGGGAATTAGGACAGAATTCACCCCTCCACTTT.

The CDR3 DNA follows: TGTGCCAGCAGCGGTAGAGTGTCCTACGAGCAGTACTTC. Translating it yields CASSGRVSYEQYF. This chain uses TRBV7-8 with TRBJ2-7; no definite D call. Trimming took 5 bases from V and 1 from J, leaving 9 bases between them. This CDR3 contains 13 residues. The V gene's germline CDR1 is SGHVS and CDR2 FQNEAQ. Using reference TRBV7-8 and TRBJ2-7 for the parts outside the CDR3, the full variable domain is GAGVSQSPRYKVAKRGQDVALRCDPISGHVSLFWYQQALGQGPEFLTYFQNEAQLDKSGLPSDRFFAERPEGSVSTLKIQRTQQEDSAVYLCASSGRVSYEQYFGPGTRLTVT.

Ten or more counts support this clonotype. This chain connects TRBV10-3 to TRBJ1-1; D might be TRBD1 (5 bases). Trimming took off 3 bases at V and 4 bases at J, with 9 bases between the two ends. The CDR3 totals 13 residues. Germline V lookup: CDR1 ENHRY, CDR2 SYGVKD. The CDR3 sequence is CAISDREITEAFF. The CDR3, as DNA: TGTGCCATCAGTGACAGGGAAATCACTGAAGCTTTCTTT.

This clonotype was recorded many times. The gene calls are TRBV4-2 and TRBJ2-1, with D possibly matching TRBD2 (5 bases). The CDR3 totals 17 residues. V was cut by 1 base and J by 8 bases, with 21 bases left in between. CDR1 and CDR2 from the germline V gene are LGHNA and YNFKEQ. The DNA of the CDR3 is TGTGCCAGCAGCCAAGGAGCAGCGGTCTTGGCGGGCCATGAGCAGTTCTTC. Amino acids: CASSQGAAVLAGHEQFF.

This clonotype was recorded a few times. The chain combines TRBV29-1 with TRBJ2-7; TRBD2 matches 13 bases. CDR3 size: 13 residues. Germline V gene sequence: CDR1 SQVTM, CDR2 ANQGSEA. The V segment lost 6 bases and the J segment 4 bases; nucleotides outside the gene matches: 3. The CDR3, as DNA: TGCAGCGTCCGGACTAGCGGGAGTTACGAGCAGTACGTC. Protein: CSVRTSGSYEQYV.

This chain connects TRBV5-1 to TRBJ1-2; 12 bases line up with TRBD1. CDR3 length equals 15 residues. Germline values: CDR1 SGHRS, CDR2 YFSETQ. V lost 4 bases and J lost 6; bases outside the gene matches: 7. The CDR3 region has the DNA TGCGCCAGCAGCCAGGGGACAGGGGGCGAAGATGGCTACACCTTC. Its translation: CASSQGTGGEDGYTF.

This clonotype occurred a few times. The rearrangement joins TRBV7-2 to TRBJ2-1; 8 bases are shared with TRBD1. Losses at the gene ends were 5 bases for V and 5 bases for J; bases not matched to a gene: 5. Per the germline V gene, CDR1 is SGHTA and CDR2 is FQGNSA. CDR3 size: 14 residues. DNA of the CDR3: TGTGCCAGCAGCCATGGACAGGGTAACAATGAGCAGTTCTTC. This gives the protein CASSHGQGNNEQFF.

This clonotype was recorded a few times. The chain joins TRBV2 to TRBJ1-2; no definite D call. Germline assignment: CDR1 SNHLY and CDR2 FYNNEI. The CDR3 sequence is 13 residues long. The V and J ends lost 6 bases and 5 bases respectively, with 13 bases between them. The CDR3 here is CASSVLSAYGYTF. CDR3 sequence (DNA): TGTGCCAGCAGCGTCCTGTCAGCATATGGCTACACCTTC.

Many counts were recorded for this clonotype. The J gene is TRBJ2-7, the V gene TRBV4-2; 10 nucleotides line up with TRBD2. The CDR3 spans 16 residues. Germline V CDR1 and CDR2: LGHNA, YNFKEQ. V dropped 0 bases and J dropped 2; count of bases not matched to a gene: 4. The chain's CDR3 is CASSQDRLAGAYEQYF. CDR3 bases: TGTGCCAGCAGCCAAGATCGTCTAGCGGGAGCCTACGAGCAGTACTTC.

V and J are TRBV6-5 and TRBJ2-2, with no clear D. Germline CDR1 and CDR2: MNHEY and SVGAGI. This CDR3 has 13 residues. Trimming removed 2 bases at V and 5 bases at J, with 6 bases between. This CDR3 is CASSYDGTGELFF. The CDR3 DNA follows: TGTGCCAGCAGTTACGATGGAACCGGGGAGCTGTTTTTT.